The rows below give T cell receptor beta chains drawn from one sample of a study of immune heterogeneity within non-small cell lung tumors. TCRdb re-derived calls from the multiplex PCR reads in MiXCR, one entry per CDR3 protein. The repertoire holds a few thousand distinct CDR3 sequences, with approximately 26% as singletons. The sequencing sample was made of lung tumor tissue. These receptors originate from a man in his 60s with non-small cell lung cancer. The CDR3 runs from the conserved cysteine through the conserved F or W. A D gene is named only where the DNA matches it firmly. Expanded clones get a size class; other rows say once, few or many, or leave the size out.

clone_size j_call v_call d_call cdr3_nt cdr3_aa
. TRBJ2-1 TRBV12-3/TRBV12-4 . TGTGCCAGCATGCCCAAATTCCGTGATCAGTTCTTC CASMPKFRDQFF
. TRBJ2-1 TRBV19 . TGTGCCAGTGGGGCTCGTAATGAGCAGTTCTTC CASGARNEQFF
. TRBJ2-4 TRBV20-1 . TGCAGTGCCCCGGGGGATCTTAAAAACATTCAGTACTTC CSAPGDLKNIQYF
medium-sized TRBJ2-7 TRBV9 TRBD1 TGTGCCAGCAGCGTCGGACAGGGGCAGCAGTACTTC CASSVGQGQQYF
medium-sized TRBJ2-7 TRBV20-1 TRBD1 TGCAGTGCCCTGACAGGGGGTAGCTACGAGCAGTACTTC CSALTGGSYEQYF
. TRBJ1-4 TRBV11-2 . TGTGTCAGCAGCTTGGGTTCGAGTCATAATGAAAAACTGTTTTTT CVSSLGSSHNEKLFF
medium-sized TRBJ2-7 TRBV28 TRBD2 TGTGCCAGCATTTATAGCGGGAGCTCCTACGAGCAGTACTTC CASIYSGSSYEQYF
medium-sized TRBJ2-2 TRBV5-1 . TGCGCCAGCAGCCCCGGTCTATTCGGGACCTCGCGGGCAGCCAACACCGGGGAGCTGTTTTTT CASSPGLFGTSRAANTGELFF
. TRBJ1-2 TRBV20-1 . TGCAGTGCCCTCCGGGATGGCTACACCTTC CSALRDGYTF
medium-sized TRBJ2-3 TRBV29-1 . TGCAGCGCTGCTTTGGAGGTGGTCCGAGATACGCAGTATTTT CSAALEVVRDTQYF
medium-sized TRBJ1-1 TRBV5-6 . TGTGCCAGCACCTTTGTGTCCTATCACACTGAAGCTTTCTTT CASTFVSYHTEAFF
medium-sized TRBJ2-7 TRBV12-3/TRBV12-4 TRBD1 TGTGCCAGCAGGGCCGGGACAGGGGTCTACGAGCAGTACTTC CASRAGTGVYEQYF
. TRBJ2-1 TRBV20-1 TRBD2 TGCAGTGCTTCCTTGGGAGCGGGGGGGCCAAATGAGCAGTTCTTC CSASLGAGGPNEQFF
once TRBJ2-3 TRBV29-1 TRBD2 TGCAGCGTTGAATTTCTGTTTGGGACTAGCGGGAGGGAGGGCACAGATACGCAGTATTTT CSVEFLFGTSGREGTDTQYF
medium-sized TRBJ1-5 TRBV19 TRBD1 TGTGCCAGTACCTCGGGACAGACCTTCAATCAGCCCCAGCATTTT CASTSGQTFNQPQHF
. TRBJ2-1 TRBV7-3 . TGTGCCAGCAGCTTAGACACTTACAATGAGCAATTCTTC CASSLDTYNEQFF
. TRBJ2-1 TRBV2 . TGTGCCAGCAGTGTGTTGGGACCCTACAATGAGCAGTTCTTC CASSVLGPYNEQFF
. TRBJ1-2 TRBV10-2 . TGCGCCAGCAGTTTCGGCGGGAACTATGGCTACACCTTC CASSFGGNYGYTF
medium-sized TRBJ2-7 TRBV5-1 TRBD2 TGCGCCAGCAGCTTTTTGAGCGGGGGACGTCGCTACGAGCAGTACTTC CASSFLSGGRRYEQYF
medium-sized TRBJ1-1 TRBV11-2 . TGTGCCAGCAGCATCTCGGGACGGATGAACACTGAAGCTTTCTTT CASSISGRMNTEAFF
medium-sized TRBJ2-1 TRBV6-1 . TGTGCCAGCAGTTACGCGCAGAGCTCCTACAATGAGCAGTTCTTC CASSYAQSSYNEQFF
large TRBJ1-1 TRBV4-1 . TGCGCCAGCAGCCAAGGAGGTCCGGCGAACACTGAAGCTTTCTTT CASSQGGPANTEAFF
medium-sized TRBJ2-5 TRBV7-2 . TGTGCCAGCAGCGACCAAGAGACCCAGTACTTC CASSDQETQYF
. TRBJ2-7 TRBV9 TRBD2 TGCCAGCAGCGTATTGGGACTAGAGCCTACGAGCAGTACTTC CQQRIGTRAYEQYF
medium-sized TRBJ2-3 TRBV10-1 TRBD2 TGCGCCAGCAGTGACCCTAGCGGGAAGGGACCCACAGATACGCAGTATTTT CASSDPSGKGPTDTQYF
medium-sized TRBJ1-6 TRBV6-1 . TGTGCCAGCCGTCAGAGCTCCTATAATTCACCCCTCCACTTT CASRQSSYNSPLHF
. TRBJ2-5 TRBV7-9 . TGTGCCAGCAGCCCCCCGAGTCTAGAGACCCAGTACTTC CASSPPSLETQYF
medium-sized TRBJ2-5 TRBV5-1 . TGCGCCAGCAGCGAGGGGTTCCAAGAGACCCAGTACTTC CASSEGFQETQYF
. TRBJ2-1 TRBV20-1 TRBD2 TGCAGTGCTAGTCACCTACTAGCGGGAACCAGTGAGCAGTTCTTC CSASHLLAGTSEQFF
medium-sized TRBJ1-6 TRBV4-2 . TGTGCCAGCAGCCAAGAGAGTAATTATAATTCACCCCTCCACTTT CASSQESNYNSPLHF
medium-sized TRBJ2-7 TRBV27 . TGTGCCAGCAGAACACATGCCCTGGTTTCCTACGAGCAGTACTTC CASRTHALVSYEQYF
medium-sized TRBJ2-7 TRBV28 . TGTGCCAGCCAGGTATCAGGCCTCTCCTACGAGCAGTACTTC CASQVSGLSYEQYF
medium-sized TRBJ2-1 TRBV12-3/TRBV12-4 TRBD2 TGTGCCAGCAGCAAGACTAGCGGAGACGAGCAGTTCTTC CASSKTSGDEQFF
medium-sized TRBJ2-1 TRBV12-3/TRBV12-4 . TGTGCCAGCAGTTTTTTTGGTTCTAGCGACAATGAGCAGTTCTTC CASSFFGSSDNEQFF
medium-sized TRBJ2-7 TRBV20-1 TRBD1 TGCAGTGCCCAGTCCCGGACAGGGTTCTTGTACGAGCAGTACTTC CSAQSRTGFLYEQYF
medium-sized TRBJ2-7 TRBV12-3/TRBV12-4 . TGTGCCAGCAGCAACTTCGGAGCCCCCTACGAGCAGTACTTC CASSNFGAPYEQYF
. TRBJ2-3 TRBV5-1 . TGCGCCAGCAGCCCGAACACAGATACGCAGTATTTT CASSPNTDTQYF
medium-sized TRBJ2-3 TRBV5-1 TRBD2 TGCGCCAGCAGCTCTACTAGCGGCACAGATACGCAGTATTTT CASSSTSGTDTQYF
medium-sized TRBJ1-4 TRBV15 . TGTGCCACCAGCCCTCGAGTAGGGAATAATGAAAAACTGTTTTTT CATSPRVGNNEKLFF